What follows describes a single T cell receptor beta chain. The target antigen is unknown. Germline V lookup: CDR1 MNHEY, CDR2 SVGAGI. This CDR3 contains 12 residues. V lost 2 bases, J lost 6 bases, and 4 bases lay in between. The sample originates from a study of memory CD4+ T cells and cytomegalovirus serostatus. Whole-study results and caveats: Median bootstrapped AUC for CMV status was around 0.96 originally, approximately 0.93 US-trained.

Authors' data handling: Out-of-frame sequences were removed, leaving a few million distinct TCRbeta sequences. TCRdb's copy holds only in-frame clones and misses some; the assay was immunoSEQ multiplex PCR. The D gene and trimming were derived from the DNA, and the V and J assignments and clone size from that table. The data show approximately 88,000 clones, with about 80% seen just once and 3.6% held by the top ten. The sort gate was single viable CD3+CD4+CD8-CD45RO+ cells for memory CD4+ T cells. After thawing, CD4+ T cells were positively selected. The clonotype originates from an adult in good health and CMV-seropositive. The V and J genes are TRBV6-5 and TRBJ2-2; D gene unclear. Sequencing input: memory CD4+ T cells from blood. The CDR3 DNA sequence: TGTGCCAGCAGTTACGTTTCCGGGGAGCTGTTTTTT. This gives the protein CASSYVSGELFF.